Listed below are T cell receptor beta chains from one sample, sequenced in a study. MiXCR was run by TCRdb on the RT-PCR reads, yielding one entry per CDR3 protein. The table includes more than 600,000 distinct CDR3 sequences, 12% to 15% detected once. Material: memory CD4+ T cells from blood. The receptors were sampled from a female donor in good health, serving as a healthy control. Both conserved end residues are part of each CDR3. Fields, in order: V gene, D gene, J gene, clone size, CDR3 protein, CDR3 DNA. A D gene is named only where the DNA matches it firmly. Where a row states a size, it is once, few, many or the class of an expanded clone; other rows omit it.

v_call: TRBV28
d_call: TRBD2
j_call: TRBJ2-3
clone_size: -
cdr3_aa: CASIPIGLAGKEVDTQYF
cdr3_nt: TGTGCCAGCATCCCCATCGGACTAGCGGGAAAGGAGGTAGATACGCAGTATTTT

v_call: TRBV5-1
d_call: -
j_call: TRBJ1-1
clone_size: few
cdr3_aa: CASSTQQGSGTEAFF
cdr3_nt: TGCGCCAGCAGCACCCAACAGGGATCCGGCACTGAAGCTTTCTTT

v_call: TRBV7-2
d_call: TRBD1
j_call: TRBJ1-6
clone_size: -
cdr3_aa: CASSPLQGAGSPLHF
cdr3_nt: TGTGCCAGCAGCCCCCTGCAGGGGGCAGGTTCACCCCTCCACTTT

v_call: TRBV5-6
d_call: -
j_call: TRBJ1-2
clone_size: many
cdr3_aa: CASSLGQTKGYTF
cdr3_nt: TGTGCCAGCAGCTTGGGCCAGACTAAAGGCTACACCTTC

v_call: TRBV7-2
d_call: -
j_call: TRBJ2-3
clone_size: -
cdr3_aa: CASSTGPMADTQYF
cdr3_nt: TGTGCCAGCTCTACAGGGCCAATGGCAGATACGCAGTATTTT

v_call: TRBV11-2
d_call: -
j_call: TRBJ1-1
clone_size: many
cdr3_aa: CASSSVRGNTEAFF
cdr3_nt: TGTGCCAGCAGCTCCGTAAGGGGGAACACTGAAGCTTTCTTT

v_call: TRBV18
d_call: -
j_call: TRBJ2-3
clone_size: few
cdr3_aa: CASSGSRTSTDTQYF
cdr3_nt: TGTGCCAGCTCAGGAAGTAGGACTAGCACAGATACGCAGTATTTT

v_call: TRBV20-1
d_call: TRBD2
j_call: TRBJ2-5
clone_size: many
cdr3_aa: CSAGTSGGQETQYF
cdr3_nt: TGCAGTGCCGGGACCTCGGGGGGCCAAGAGACCCAGTACTTC

v_call: TRBV3-1
d_call: -
j_call: TRBJ2-3
clone_size: -
cdr3_aa: CATGSSGTDTQYF
cdr3_nt: TGTGCCACCGGAAGTAGCGGCACAGATACGCAGTATTTT

v_call: TRBV7-2
d_call: -
j_call: TRBJ2-3
clone_size: many
cdr3_aa: CASSGSWGDTQYF
cdr3_nt: TGTGCCAGCAGCGGCTCCTGGGGAGATACGCAGTATTTT

v_call: TRBV4-1
d_call: -
j_call: TRBJ2-7
clone_size: few
cdr3_aa: CASSQGTEHSYEQYF
cdr3_nt: TGCGCCAGCAGCCAAGGGACAGAGCACTCCTACGAGCAGTACTTC